The clone carrying this TCR beta chain was detected a few times. Its antigen is currently unknown. The source of the sample is a study of PD-1 blockade in classical Hodgkin lymphoma. Findings and caveats of the study: What caused the repertoire differences, perhaps disease activity or prior therapy, remains undefined. Newly diagnosed patients had baseline TCR diversity that was reportedly lower than that of healthy donors. CD4+ TCR diversity climbed significantly by C4D1, unlike CD8+ TCR diversity.

Sequencing used immunoSEQ multiplex PCR; TCRdb keeps in-frame clones, though not all of them. The data show around 93,000 clones, around 80% seen once. Noted time point: cycle 4 day 1 (C4D1), after 6 weeks of nivolumab. Each patient's relapse followed autologous stem cell transplantation, and brentuximab vedotin exposure varied. The patients, who had relapsed/refractory classical Hodgkin lymphoma, achieved best responses of complete response, partial response or progressive disease. CDR3 length: 17 residues. CDR1 SGDLS and CDR2 YYNGEE come from the germline V gene. Trimming took 3 bases from V and 6 from J; bases not matched to a gene: 14.

The sequenced sample was peripheral blood mononuclear cells (PBMCs), obtained before the fourth cycle of nivolumab. The receptor comes from a human donor with classical Hodgkin lymphoma. This sequence joins TRBV9 and TRBJ1-2; TRBD1 matches at 10 bases. This CDR3 reads CASSEEPRDRGRDGYTF. The DNA for the CDR3 is TGTGCCAGCAGCGAGGAACCCCGGGACAGGGGAAGGGATGGCTACACCTTC.